Listed below are T cell receptor beta chains from one sample, sequenced in a study of beta chain features in type 1 diabetes. Generated by immunoSEQ multiplex PCR, the TCRdb table keeps only in-frame clones and is missing some. Of about 470,000 clones in the sample, approximately 30% are singletons; the top ten hold about 0.065%. The sequenced material came from naive CD4+ T cells from blood. These receptor sequences come from a young man in good health. Each CDR3 is given with its conserved first and last residue. D genes are given only for firm matches. The size field is filled for only some rows; it gives once, few, many or a size class.

abundance	v_gene	j_gene	d_gene	CDR3nt	CDR3aa
-	TRBV9	TRBJ2-7	TRBD2	TGTGCCAGCAGCGCACTAGCGGGACAAACCTACGAGCAGTACTTC	CASSALAGQTYEQYF
-	TRBV10-3	TRBJ1-1	-	TGTGCCATCAGTGAGTCTGGGACTGAAGCTTTCTTT	CAISESGTEAFF
-	TRBV9	TRBJ2-5	-	TGTGCCAGCAGCCCGCGGGGTCGGCAAGAGACCCAGTACTTC	CASSPRGRQETQYF
few	TRBV5-1	TRBJ2-5	-	TGCGCCAGCAGCTTGGCCAGGCGACAAACGACCCAGTACTTC	CASSLARRQTTQYF
-	TRBV30	TRBJ1-1	-	TGTGCCTGGAGCCCCCATCGGGGCAGGACGAACACTGAAGCTTTCTTT	CAWSPHRGRTNTEAFF
few	TRBV9	TRBJ2-6	-	TGTGCCAGCAGCGTACCCAGTGGGGTAGATTTAGGGGCCTCTGGGGCCAACGTCCTGACTTTC	CASSVPSGVDLGASGANVLTF
-	TRBV7-9	TRBJ2-7	-	TGTGCCAGCAGCTTAACGGGGGTTTCCTACGAGCAGTACTTC	CASSLTGVSYEQYF
-	TRBV7-9	TRBJ1-4	-	TGTGCCAGCAGCCTAGACATGGGGAGAGAAAAACTGTTTTTT	CASSLDMGREKLFF
-	TRBV5-4	TRBJ1-4	-	TGTGCCAGCAGCTTGGGAGGGGCGCAGAATGAAAAACTGTTTTTT	CASSLGGAQNEKLFF
-	TRBV27	TRBJ1-5	-	TGTGCCAGCAGTCAACAGGGATTCAATCAGCCCCAGCATTTT	CASSQQGFNQPQHF
-	TRBV7-8	TRBJ2-4	-	TGTGCCAGCAGCTTAGTTGGGGGGCTGGGCAAAAACATTCAGTACTTC	CASSLVGGLGKNIQYF
few	TRBV28	TRBJ2-3	-	TGTGCCAGCGAGGGCACGGGTAGAGGCACAGATACGCAGTATTTT	CASEGTGRGTDTQYF
-	TRBV2	TRBJ2-7	-	TGTGCCAGCAGTGACTCATCCGAGCAGTACTTC	CASSDSSEQYF
-	TRBV30	TRBJ2-3	TRBD1	TGTGCCTGGGAAGACAGGGGGCTAGGCACAGATACGCAGTATTTT	CAWEDRGLGTDTQYF
-	TRBV18	TRBJ1-2	-	TGTGCCAGCTCACCTGGAGGGTTAGGCTACACCTTC	CASSPGGLGYTF
-	TRBV7-2	TRBJ2-7	-	TGTGCCAGCAGCTTAGGGGTTGACCGGAACGAGCAGTACTTC	CASSLGVDRNEQYF
few	TRBV30	TRBJ2-7	-	TGTGCCTGGAGCTCCGCTCCTATAGACGAGCAGTACTTC	CAWSSAPIDEQYF
-	TRBV9	TRBJ1-2	TRBD1	TGTGCCAGCAGCGAGGGACAGGGGATTACTTTCAGCTACACCTTC	CASSEGQGITFSYTF
-	TRBV19	TRBJ1-1	TRBD1	TGTGCCAGTAGTCCCTGGACAGGGAACACTGAAGCTTTCTTT	CASSPWTGNTEAFF
few	TRBV25-1	TRBJ2-5	TRBD2	TGTGCCACTACCGGGAGGGCCTGGCAAGAGACCCAGTACTTC	CATTGRAWQETQYF
few	TRBV6-5	TRBJ2-7	-	TGTGCCAGCAGTTACTCGGGAGGCGGCGAGCAGTACTTC	CASSYSGGGEQYF
-	TRBV29-1	TRBJ2-5	-	TGCAGCGCCCGGGACAACCAAGAGACCCAGTACTTC	CSARDNQETQYF
few	TRBV4-2	TRBJ2-3	TRBD2	TGTGCCAGCAGCCAGGAGACTAGCGGGAGAGGAGATACGCAGTATTTT	CASSQETSGRGDTQYF
-	TRBV30	TRBJ1-4	-	TGTGCCTGGAGTGTACAGGGAGTAGAGAAACTGTTTTTT	CAWSVQGVEKLFF
-	TRBV6-1	TRBJ2-5	-	TGTGCCAGCAAAGGGAAGTTAGGACAGCAAGAGACCCAGTACTTC	CASKGKLGQQETQYF
few	TRBV10-1	TRBJ2-4	-	TGCGCCAGCAGTGAGTTGGGAGCCAAAAACATTCAGTACTTC	CASSELGAKNIQYF
-	TRBV30	TRBJ2-1	TRBD2	TGTGCCTGGGGGAGGGTAAGCTACAATGAGCAGTTCTTC	CAWGRVSYNEQFF
once	TRBV20-1	TRBJ1-2	-	TGCAGTGCTAGATCGGGGACGGGCTACACCTTC	CSARSGTGYTF
-	TRBV30	TRBJ1-5	TRBD1	TGTGCCTGGAGTGTAGGGACAGGTTATAGCAATCAGCCCCAGCATTTT	CAWSVGTGYSNQPQHF
few	TRBV4-2	TRBJ2-6	-	TGTGCCAGCAGCCAAGAGGTTGCCAGGTCTGGGGCCAACGTCCTGACTTTC	CASSQEVARSGANVLTF
-	TRBV5-1	TRBJ2-7	TRBD1	TGCGCCAGCAGGCATGCGGGACAGGGGGCCTACGAGCAGTACTTC	CASRHAGQGAYEQYF
-	TRBV6-5	TRBJ2-3	-	TGTGCCAGCAGTCTGGCAGGAACTAGCACAGATACGCAGTATTTT	CASSLAGTSTDTQYF
few	TRBV7-9	TRBJ1-4	-	TGTGCCAGCAGCTCCAGAGGATGGGGTGAAAAACTGTTTTTT	CASSSRGWGEKLFF
few	TRBV9	TRBJ2-7	-	TGTGCCAGCAGCGTATATGTCGGCTACGAGCAGTACTTC	CASSVYVGYEQYF
-	TRBV11-1	TRBJ2-1	-	TGTGCCAGCAGCTTGACGGGCCACTACAATGAGCAGTTCTTC	CASSLTGHYNEQFF
few	TRBV12-5	TRBJ2-4	TRBD2	TGTGCTAGTGGTCCGGGACTAGCGGTAGCCAAAAACATTCAGTACTTC	CASGPGLAVAKNIQYF
-	TRBV7-9	TRBJ1-1	TRBD1	TGTGCCAGCAGGAATTCCAAGGCAGGGGGGCACACTGAAGCTTTCTTT	CASRNSKAGGHTEAFF
few	TRBV9	TRBJ2-5	TRBD2	TGTGCCAGCAGCGGAAGGACTAGCGCGGCGTCAGAGACCCAGTACTTC	CASSGRTSAASETQYF
few	TRBV30	TRBJ2-7	-	TGTGCCCGAGGGGGACTCCGGGCCTACGAGCAGTACTTC	CARGGLRAYEQYF
-	TRBV4-1	TRBJ2-7	TRBD2	TGCGCCAGCAGCCAACTAGGACTAGCGGTCCAGGAGCAGTACTTC	CASSQLGLAVQEQYF
few	TRBV30	TRBJ1-5	-	TGTGCCTGGAAGGCCGGGGGCAATCAGCCCCAGCATTTT	CAWKAGGNQPQHF
-	TRBV14	TRBJ1-2	-	TGTGCCAGCAGCCAATTTGTTCAGACCGGCTACACCTTC	CASSQFVQTGYTF
-	TRBV25-1	TRBJ2-3	TRBD2	TGTGCCAGCAGTGAATTTGGGCTAGCGGGAGCTGAAGATACGCAGTATTTT	CASSEFGLAGAEDTQYF
-	TRBV29-1	TRBJ2-7	TRBD2	TGCAGCGTTGAAGCTGGGACTAGCGGGAGCTACGAGCAGTACTTC	CSVEAGTSGSYEQYF
-	TRBV5-1	TRBJ2-1	-	TGCGCCAGCAGCCCGGACGCCTACCTCTACAATGAGCAGTTCTTC	CASSPDAYLYNEQFF
-	TRBV5-4	TRBJ2-1	-	TGTGCCAGCAGCTCCGGAAGGAGCTCCTACAATGAGCAGTTCTTC	CASSSGRSSYNEQFF
few	TRBV20-1	TRBJ2-1	TRBD2	TGCACTAGCGGGAGGGCCGTGGGGCAGTTCTTC	CTSGRAVGQFF
-	TRBV12-5	TRBJ1-1	TRBD1	TGTGCTAGCTCCGGGACAGGGCACACTGAAGCTTTCTTT	CASSGTGHTEAFF
few	TRBV9	TRBJ2-3	TRBD2	TGTGCCAGCAGCGTAGTAGGGTTAGCGGGGCCATCCAGAGATACGCAGTATTTT	CASSVVGLAGPSRDTQYF
few	TRBV30	TRBJ1-4	TRBD1	TGTGCCGAGGCGGGACAGGGTGCCGAAAAACTGTTTTTT	CAEAGQGAEKLFF
few	TRBV6-6	TRBJ2-1	TRBD2	TGTGCCAGCAGTTATCCACTGAGCGGGAGAGTGAAGGTGTTCTTC	CASSYPLSGRVKVFF
few	TRBV10-3	TRBJ1-1	-	TGTGCCATCAGGATTGACCCCAGGGACACTGAAGCTTTCTTT	CAIRIDPRDTEAFF
few	TRBV5-1	TRBJ1-1	-	TGCGCCAGCAGCTTTGGTCAAAACACTGAAGCTTTCTTT	CASSFGQNTEAFF
-	TRBV7-2	TRBJ1-1	-	TGTGCCAGCAGCTCCCGCCGTGGAGCTCTGGCATGGGAAGCTTTCTTT	CASSSRRGALAWEAFF